What follows describes a single TCR beta chain. TCRdb's copy holds only in-frame clones and misses some; the assay was immunoSEQ multiplex PCR. The data hold about 320,000 clones, with about 86% observed a single time. Per germline, CDR1 SGHRS and CDR2 YFSETQ. This CDR3 has 14 residues. V lost 4 bases and J 4 bases, leaving 14 bases between the germline ends. Treatment meaning: roughly 19 received Ad26.COV2.S at low or high dose, single or two shots; about 5 received placebo; per-sample allocation not given. Sampling was performed 63 days after the first vaccine or placebo injection. This sample was taken from a study of Ad26.COV2.S vaccination and SARS-CoV-2 variants.

Here the sequenced sample was peripheral blood, taken in a trial of Ad26.COV2.S vaccine versus placebo. The chain has TRBV5-1 and TRBJ2-5; D is unresolved. The sequence was collected from a person aged 18 to 65 who received the Ad26.COV2.S COVID-19 vaccine or a placebo. In DNA form, the CDR3 reads TGCGCCAGCAGCCCCCGGTCCGTAGGAGAGACCCAGTACTTC. It translates to CASSPRSVGETQYF.